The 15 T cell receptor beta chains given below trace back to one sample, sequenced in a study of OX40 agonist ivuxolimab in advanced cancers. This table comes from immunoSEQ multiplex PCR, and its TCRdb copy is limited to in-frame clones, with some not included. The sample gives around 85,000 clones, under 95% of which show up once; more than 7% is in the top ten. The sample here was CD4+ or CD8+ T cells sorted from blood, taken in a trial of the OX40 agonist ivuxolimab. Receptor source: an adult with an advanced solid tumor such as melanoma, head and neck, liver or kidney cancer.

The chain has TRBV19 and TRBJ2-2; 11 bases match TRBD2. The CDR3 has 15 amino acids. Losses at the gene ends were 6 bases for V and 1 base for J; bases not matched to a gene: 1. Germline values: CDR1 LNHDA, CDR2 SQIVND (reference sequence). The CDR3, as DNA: TGTGCCAGTAGGGGACTAGCGGAGAACACCGGGGAGCTGTTTTTT. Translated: CASRGLAENTGELFF.

The DNA of the CDR3 is TGTGCCAGCAGCTTGGCGGCAACCTACGAGCAGTACGTC. Protein: CASSLAATYEQYV. V gene TRBV7-9 combines with J gene TRBJ2-7; D gene unclear. This CDR3 is built from 13 residues. V dropped 3 bases and J dropped 2 bases, with 8 bases sitting between them. Per germline, CDR1 SEHNR and CDR2 FQNEAQ (reference sequence).

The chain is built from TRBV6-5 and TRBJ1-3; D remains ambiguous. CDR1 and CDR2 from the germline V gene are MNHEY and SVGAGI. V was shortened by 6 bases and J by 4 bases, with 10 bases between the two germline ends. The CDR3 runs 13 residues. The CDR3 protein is CASSLSGGNTIYF. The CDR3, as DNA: TGTGCCAGCAGCCTCTCTGGGGGAAACACCATATATTTT.

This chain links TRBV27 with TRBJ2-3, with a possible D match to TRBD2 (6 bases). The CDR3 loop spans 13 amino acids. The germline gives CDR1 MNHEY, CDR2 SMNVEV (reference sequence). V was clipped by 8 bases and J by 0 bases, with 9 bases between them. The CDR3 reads CASRELSTDTQYF. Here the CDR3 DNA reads TGTGCCAGCCGGGAGCTTAGCACAGATACGCAGTATTTT.

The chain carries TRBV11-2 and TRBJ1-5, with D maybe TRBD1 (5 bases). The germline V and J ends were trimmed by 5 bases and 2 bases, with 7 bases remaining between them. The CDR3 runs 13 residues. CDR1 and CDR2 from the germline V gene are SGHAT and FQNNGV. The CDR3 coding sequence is TGTGCCAGCAGCCGGACACGCAATCAGCCCCAGCATTTT. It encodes CASSRTRNQPQHF.

The CDR3 spells CASSSPSRTTTYSTNEKLFF. CDR3 nucleotides: TGTGCCAGCAGTTCCCCCTCACGCACCACTACTTATTCGACTAATGAAAAACTGTTTTTT. The chain couples TRBV28 to TRBJ1-4; D remains unclear. The V gene lost 4 bases and the J gene lost 2 bases, with 26 bases spanning the gap. Germline loops: CDR1 MDHEN, CDR2 SYDVKM. The CDR3 loop spans 20 amino acids.

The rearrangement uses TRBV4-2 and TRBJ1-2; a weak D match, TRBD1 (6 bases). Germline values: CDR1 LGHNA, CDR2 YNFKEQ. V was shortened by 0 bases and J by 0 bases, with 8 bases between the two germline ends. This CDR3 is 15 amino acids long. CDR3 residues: CASSQEDRANYGYTF. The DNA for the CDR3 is TGTGCCAGCAGCCAAGAGGACAGAGCTAACTATGGCTACACCTTC.

In DNA, the CDR3 is TGTGCCAGTAGTATTTTGGACGCCTCCTACAATGAGCAGTTCTTC. Translated, it gives CASSILDASYNEQFF. The chain links TRBV19 to TRBJ2-1; the D is unclear. This CDR3 comprises 15 residues. V shed 3 bases and J shed 0 bases, with 9 bases lying between them. CDR1 LNHDA and CDR2 SQIVND come from the germline V gene (reference sequence). Full variable domain (missing parts from reference TRBV19 and TRBJ2-1): DGGITQSPKYLFRKEGQNVTLSCEQNLNHDAMYWYRQDPGQGLRLIYYSQIVNDFQKGDIAEGYSVSREKKESFPLTVTSAQKNPTAFYLCASSILDASYNEQFFGPGTRLTVL.

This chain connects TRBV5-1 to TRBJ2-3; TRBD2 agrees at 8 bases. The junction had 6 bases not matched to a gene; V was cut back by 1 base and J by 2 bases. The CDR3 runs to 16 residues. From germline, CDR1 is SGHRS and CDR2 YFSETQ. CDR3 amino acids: CASSLIGGGPTDTQYF. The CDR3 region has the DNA TGCGCCAGCAGCTTGATAGGCGGGGGGCCCACAGATACGCAGTATTTT. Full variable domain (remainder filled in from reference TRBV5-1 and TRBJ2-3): KAGVTQTPRYLIKTRGQQVTLSCSPISGHRSVSWYQQTPGQGLQFLFEYFSETQRNKGNFPGRFSGRQFSNSRSEMNVSTLELGDSALYLCASSLIGGGPTDTQYFGPGTRLTVL.

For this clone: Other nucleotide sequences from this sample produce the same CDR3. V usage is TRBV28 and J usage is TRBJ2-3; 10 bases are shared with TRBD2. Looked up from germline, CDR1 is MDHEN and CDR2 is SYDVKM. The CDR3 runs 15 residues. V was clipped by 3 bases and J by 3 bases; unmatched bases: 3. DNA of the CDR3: TGTGCCAGCAGTTTCCTAGCGGGAGTTACAGATACGCAGTATTTT. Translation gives CASSFLAGVTDTQYF.

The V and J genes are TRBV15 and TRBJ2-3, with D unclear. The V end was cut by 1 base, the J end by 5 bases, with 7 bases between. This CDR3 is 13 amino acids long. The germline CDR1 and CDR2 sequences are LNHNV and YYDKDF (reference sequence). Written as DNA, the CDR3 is TGTGCCACCAGCAGAGTTATCGGAGATACGCAGTATTTT. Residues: CATSRVIGDTQYF.

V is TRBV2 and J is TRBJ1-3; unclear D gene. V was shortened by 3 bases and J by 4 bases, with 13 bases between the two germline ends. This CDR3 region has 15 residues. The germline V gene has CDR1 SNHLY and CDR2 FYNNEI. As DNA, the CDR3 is TGTGCCAGCAGTGATCCTAGGAAGGTCGGAAACACCATATATTTT. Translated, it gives CASSDPRKVGNTIYF.

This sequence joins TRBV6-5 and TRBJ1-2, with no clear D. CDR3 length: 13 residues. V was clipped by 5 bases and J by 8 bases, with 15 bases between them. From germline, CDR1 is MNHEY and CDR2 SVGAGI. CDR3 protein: CASSEFYGRGYTF. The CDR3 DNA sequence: TGTGCCAGCAGTGAATTTTATGGTAGAGGCTACACCTTC.

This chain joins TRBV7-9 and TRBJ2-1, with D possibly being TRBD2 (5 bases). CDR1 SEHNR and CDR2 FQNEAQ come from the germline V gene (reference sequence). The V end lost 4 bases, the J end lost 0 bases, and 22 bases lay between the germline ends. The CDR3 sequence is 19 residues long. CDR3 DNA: TGTGCCAGCAGCTCGATTACGATCGAGTCGGGGAGCTCCTACAATGAGCAGTTCTTC. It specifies CASSSITIESGSSYNEQFF.

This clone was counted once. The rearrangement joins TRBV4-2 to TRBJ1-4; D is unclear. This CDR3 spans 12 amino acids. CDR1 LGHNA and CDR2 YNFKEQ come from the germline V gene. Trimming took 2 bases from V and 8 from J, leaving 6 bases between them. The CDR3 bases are TGTGCCAGCAGCCAATCCGGAGAAAAACTGTTTTTT. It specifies CASSQSGEKLFF.